The sample holds many counts of the clone carrying this T cell receptor (beta chain). Its target is unknown. Between the trimmed V and J ends, which lost 4 bases and 2 bases, there was a span of 15 bases. The CDR3 is made up of 16 amino acids. Germline V CDR1 and CDR2: MDHEN, SYDVKM. TCRdb re-derived calls from the 5' RACE reads in MiXCR, one entry per CDR3 protein. The table records around 52,000 distinct CDR3 sequences, about 5.6% of them present only once. This sample is drawn from a study of neurological immune-mediated disorders. Study conclusions and caveats: None of the CDR3 amino acid sequences in expanded clones turned up in more than one subject, which points to private repertoires in all groups.

The chain combines TRBV28 with TRBJ2-1, with a tentative D call TRBD2 (6 bases). Sequencing was done on a sample of CD4+ T cells from blood. This TCR was recovered from a young woman with multiple sclerosis. Here the CDR3 reads CASSSLGAGTYNEQFF. CDR3 in DNA: TGTGCCAGCAGTTCTCTTGGGGCGGGAACCTACAATGAGCAGTTCTTC. The full variable domain, its missing parts supplied by reference TRBV28 and TRBJ2-1, is DVKVTQSSRYLVKRTGEKVFLECVQDMDHENMFWYRQDPGLGLRLIYFSYDVKMKEKGDIPEGYSVSREKKERFSLILESASTNQTSMYLCASSSLGAGTYNEQFFGPGTRLTVL.